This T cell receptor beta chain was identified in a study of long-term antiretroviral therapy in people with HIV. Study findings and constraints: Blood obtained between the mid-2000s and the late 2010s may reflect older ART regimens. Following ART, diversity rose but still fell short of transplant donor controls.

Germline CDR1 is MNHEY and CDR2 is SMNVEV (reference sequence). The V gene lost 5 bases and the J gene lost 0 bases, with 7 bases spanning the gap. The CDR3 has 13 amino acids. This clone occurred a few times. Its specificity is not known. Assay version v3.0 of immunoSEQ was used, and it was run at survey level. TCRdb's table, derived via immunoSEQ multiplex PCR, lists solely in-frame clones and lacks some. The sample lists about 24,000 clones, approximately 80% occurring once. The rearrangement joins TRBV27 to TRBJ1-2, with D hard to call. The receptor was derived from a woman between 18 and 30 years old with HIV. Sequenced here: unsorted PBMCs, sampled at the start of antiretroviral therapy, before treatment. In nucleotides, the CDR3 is TGTGCCAGCAGTGAGAAAGCTAACTATGGCTACACCTTC. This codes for CASSEKANYGYTF.